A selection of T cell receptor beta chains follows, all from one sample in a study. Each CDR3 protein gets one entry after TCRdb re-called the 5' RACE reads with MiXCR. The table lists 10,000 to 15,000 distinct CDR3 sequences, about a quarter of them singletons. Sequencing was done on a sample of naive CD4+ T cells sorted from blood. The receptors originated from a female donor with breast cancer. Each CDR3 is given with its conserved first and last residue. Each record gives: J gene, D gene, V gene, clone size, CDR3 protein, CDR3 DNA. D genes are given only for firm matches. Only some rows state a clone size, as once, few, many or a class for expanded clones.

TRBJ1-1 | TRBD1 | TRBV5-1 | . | CASSTGQLHMNTEAFF | TGCGCCAGCAGCACGGGACAGCTTCACATGAACACTGAAGCTTTCTTT
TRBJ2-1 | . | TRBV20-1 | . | CSARETRSSYNEQFF | TGCAGTGCTAGAGAGACAAGGAGCTCCTACAATGAGCAGTTCTTC
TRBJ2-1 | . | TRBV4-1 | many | CASSQASSGGSYNEQFF | TGCGCCAGCAGCCAAGCAAGTAGCGGAGGCTCCTACAATGAGCAGTTCTTC
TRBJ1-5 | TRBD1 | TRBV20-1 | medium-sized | CSARALDRMEEPQHF | TGCAGTGCTAGGGCCTTGGACAGGATGGAGGAGCCCCAGCATTTT
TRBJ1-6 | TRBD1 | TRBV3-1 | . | CASSWGDRGNSPLHF | TGTGCCAGCAGCTGGGGCGACAGGGGGAATTCACCCCTCCACTTT
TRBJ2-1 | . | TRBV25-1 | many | CATSTGTPYNEQFF | TGTGCCACCTCGACCGGGACCCCCTACAATGAGCAGTTCTTC
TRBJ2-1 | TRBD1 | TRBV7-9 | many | CASSLGQATYNEQFF | TGTGCCAGCAGCCTAGGACAGGCCACCTACAATGAGCAGTTCTTC
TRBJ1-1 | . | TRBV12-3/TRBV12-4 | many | CASKEGITEAFF | TGTGCCAGCAAGGAGGGGATCACTGAAGCTTTCTTT
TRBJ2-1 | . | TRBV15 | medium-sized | CATSRDLGGLSYNEQFF | TGTGCCACCAGCAGAGACTTAGGGGGACTATCCTACAATGAGCAGTTCTTC
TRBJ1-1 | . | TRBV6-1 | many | CASSPIQGAEAFF | TGTGCCAGCAGTCCAATCCAGGGAGCTGAAGCTTTCTTT
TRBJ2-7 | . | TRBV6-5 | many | CASSDSHHYEQYF | TGTGCCAGCAGTGACTCCCACCACTACGAGCAGTACTTC
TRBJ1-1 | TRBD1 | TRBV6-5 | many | CVTTGGLNTEAFF | TGTGTCACCACAGGGGGCTTGAACACTGAAGCTTTCTTT
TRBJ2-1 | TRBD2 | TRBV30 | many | CAWSANSGGKSYNEQFF | TGTGCCTGGAGTGCGAATAGCGGGGGAAAGTCTTACAATGAGCAGTTCTTC
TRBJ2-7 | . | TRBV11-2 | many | CASSISGAYEQYF | TGTGCCAGCAGCATTAGCGGAGCCTACGAGCAGTACTTC
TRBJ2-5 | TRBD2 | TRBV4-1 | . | CASSQVGLAGKETLYF | TGCGCCAGCAGCCAAGTGGGACTAGCGGGTAAAGAGACCCTGTACTTC
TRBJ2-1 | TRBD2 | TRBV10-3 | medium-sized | CAISGKAGVGNEQFF | TGTGCCATCAGTGGGAAAGCGGGAGTGGGGAATGAGCAGTTCTTC
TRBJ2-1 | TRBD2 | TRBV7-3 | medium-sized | CASSTTSIHEQFF | TGTGCCAGCAGCACGACTAGCATCCATGAGCAGTTCTTC
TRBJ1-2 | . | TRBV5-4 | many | CASSLQGYGYTF | TGTGCCAGCAGCTTACAAGGCTATGGCTACACCTTC
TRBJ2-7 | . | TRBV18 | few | CASSTYRDEQYF | TGTGCCAGCTCAACTTACAGGGACGAGCAGTACTTC
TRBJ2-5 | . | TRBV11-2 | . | CASSLLLAWDTQETQYF | TGTGCCAGCAGCTTACTCCTCGCGTGGGACACCCAAGAGACCCAGTACTTC
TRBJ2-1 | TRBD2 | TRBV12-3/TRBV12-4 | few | CASSGRLAGVNEQFF | TGTGCCAGCAGTGGGCGGCTAGCGGGAGTCAATGAGCAGTTCTTC
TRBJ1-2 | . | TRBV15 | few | CATSRPGQFNNGYTF | TGTGCCACCAGTAGGCCCGGACAGTTCAACAATGGCTACACCTTC
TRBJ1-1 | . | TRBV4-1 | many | CASSQASPLAEAFF | TGCGCCAGCAGCCAAGCTTCCCCACTTGCTGAAGCTTTCTTT
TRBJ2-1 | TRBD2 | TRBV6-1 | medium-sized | CASSEGGSGGREQFF | TGTGCCAGCAGTGAGGGTGGCAGCGGGGGAAGGGAGCAGTTCTTC
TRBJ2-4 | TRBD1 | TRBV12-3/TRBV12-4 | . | CASSLTGPNNIQYF | TGTGCCAGCAGTTTGACAGGGCCCAACAACATTCAGTACTTC